The text below deals with one T cell receptor (beta chain). This clone was seen more than once but under ten times. Its specific antigen is unknown. No base quality information exists; no much larger clone differs at one position. The data were taken from a study of cytomegalovirus exposure and HLA in healthy donors (dated by TCRdb to 2017 to 2019). Study-wide context: An earlier analysis of several hundred of the donors reported approximately 280 Gb of sequence data and 90 million to 120 million unique TCR beta sequences obtained from roughly 170 million T cells. The study used immunosequencing to profile the T cell repertoires of hundreds of subjects and linked those repertoires to cytomegalovirus serostatus. In an earlier analysis of 550 to 700 of the donors, high-throughput TCR beta sequencing was used to judge whether each TCR beta V gene segment behaved as functional or pseudogenic. Besides the first cohort of more than 650 subjects, a separate validation cohort made up of 90 to 150 different subjects was used. Rather than using new phenotypic data, the later analysis identified candidate immune exposures from TCR beta sequences and from how often those sequences occurred across donors. Of the roughly 390 genotyped donors, 80% to 90% were placed in the genetic ancestry cluster associated with self-reported Caucasian donors. The number of typed donors differed by locus: about 629-630 for A, B, C, DRB1 and DQB1; 522 for DQA1; 606 for DPA1; and about 470 for DPB1. To predict cytomegalovirus infection status, the study combined high-throughput TCR immunosequencing, statistical association of individual TCRs with disease status, and machine learning. Genome-wide SNP genotypes for about 55% of the 666 donors were used in a later genetic analysis, which treated that subset as a discovery cohort. Roughly 5 DR-DQ haplotypes were handled as single units for association and clustering, since linkage in the cohort was strong. The study was designed to test whether signatures of past pathogen exposure could be identified by cataloging public T cell receptors. Donor age, sex, ethnicity and CMV serostatus were collected together with the repertoire data. A later analysis re-examined previously published TCR beta repertoires from just over 650 donors and added high-resolution HLA genotyping to investigate patterns of TCR occurrence. Among 398 genotyped donors of the cohort, an average of about 240,000 unique TCR beta nucleotide sequences was sequenced per donor, of which approximately 18% were non-productive. All discovery cohort repertoires had been generated using a single sequencing platform. HLA typing covered class I and class II loci at four-digit resolution. Around 320 gigabases of sequencing data and approximately 80 million unique TCR sequences were included in an early release covering 550 to 650 HLA-typed donors.

Trimmed from V: 2 bases; trimmed from J: 7 bases; junction bases lacking a gene match: 10. The CDR3 spans 16 residues, from the cysteine through the phenylalanine. Only CDR3 DNA remains: 48 bases, in frame from the first base. CDR1 SGHDT and CDR2 YYEEEE are derived from the germline V gene. The library was made by the immunoSEQ multiplex PCR assay. For the multiplex PCR, a mixture combining 60 forward primers for TCR Vbeta segments and 13 reverse primers for TCR Jbeta segments was used. Amplification of the CDR3 region of rearranged TCR beta genes was performed with a multiplex PCR assay on genomic DNA. Amplified TCR beta libraries were sequenced as 87-base-pair reads on the Illumina HiSeq System. On the study's bioinformatics: In a later analysis, some 80 million unique TCR beta chains were counted across the approximately 620 repertoires, and roughly 10 million of these chains were shared by at least two donors. Raw reads were error-corrected and collapsed into unique sequences by a nearest-neighbor algorithm in which closely related sequences were merged to remove PCR and sequencing errors. Alignment of CDR3 sequences to IMGT reference sequences was used to assign V, D and J gene segments. Each retained sequence needed at least a six-nucleotide match to both a V gene segment and a J gene segment. Rearrangements were called productive when the CDR3 lacked stop codons and stayed in frame with V and J; all others were non-productive. Following IMGT convention, CDR3 was defined as the stretch from the second conserved V-encoded cysteine up to the conserved J-encoded phenylalanine. Sequences without an unambiguous match to a single V gene segment were excluded from the earlier analysis of a few hundred of the donors. An earlier analysis of approximately 590 of the donors classified V segments as functional when productive rearrangements were above 56.7% and as segregating when the standard deviation between donors was above 5%. To diagnose cytomegalovirus status from the catalog of TCR beta chain sequences, a statistical classification framework was built. V and J gene assignment, in a later analysis, came from comparing TCR nucleotide sequences with IMGT/GENE-DB human TR gene sequences. Using the TCRdist pipeline, a later analysis assigned CDR3 sequences along with most-parsimonious VDJ recombination scenarios. In a later analysis, each TCR beta chain was defined by its CDR3 amino acid sequence together with its V-gene family, and reads lacking a unique V-gene family were excluded. To address suspected cross-contamination and a sequencing artifact, a later analysis removed under 600 highly shared, low-generation-probability nucleotide sequences. For each public chain, a later analysis derived a clonal expansion index from normalized ranks of inferred template counts within each repertoire. A later analysis computed generation probabilities with a VDJ recombination model fitted to out-of-frame rearrangements, and checked the results against IGoR. Hypergeometric tests were used in a later analysis to score TCR-TCR, TCR-HLA and TCR-CMV co-occurrence, with a repertoire-size bias correction applied to the TCR pairs. In a later analysis, false discovery rates were estimated by permuting HLA or CMV assignments 20 times. In a later analysis, co-occurring TCRs were grouped using DBSCAN, and TCRdist sequence similarity was added for clustering within HLA-allele-positive subsets. Co-occurrence clustering excluded repertoires with fewer than 30,000 or more than 120,000 public chains, plus five with anomalous nucleotide sharing. TCRdb obtained this table from immuneACCESS and retained in-frame rearrangements with V and J assigned. These tables miss some clones; where compared with another copy, unresolved V genes account for less than half of the shortfall, and the remainder is unexplained. The V and J calls and clone size were taken over from that table, and D and trimming were inferred from the DNA. The sample table shows 180,000 or so clones, and about 80% are seen once. Of the sample, 1.5% to 1.9% is held by the ten largest clones.

What the study reported, not specific to this receptor: Linkage disequilibrium might explain the correlated functional status among segregating V segments, but an unknown experimental factor could not be ruled out. According to a later analysis, TCR association rates differed among HLA loci, with DRB1 alleles showing the most associated TCRs and HLA-C alleles showing the fewest. Assigning TCR associations to individual alleles was difficult when HLA alleles, especially DR and DQ, strongly co-occurred. The study gave a list of over 150 TCR beta chains associated with cytomegalovirus. Because counts were too low, roughly 17 rarely observed V segments, including chromosome 9 orphons, were left out of the earlier analysis of 587 of the donors. While some public TCRs were present in many individuals, most TCR sequences turned up only very rarely across donors. It was suggested by the authors that the approach could potentially be generalized to other disease states and immunological phenotypes. A cluster of highly shared sequence variants was judged likely to be a technical artifact of the sequencing pipeline. The classifier was reported to diagnose cytomegalovirus status with high specificity and sensitivity in both the original cohort and the validation cohort. Some IMGT-functional V segments, including TRBV6-2 and TRBV6-3, could not be distinguished by the 87-base-pair reads and were therefore excluded. Because HLA typing was missing for some donors at each locus, association tests included only the typed subset. Broadly in line with IMGT annotations, most TCR beta V segments showed up in productive rearrangements about 87% or about 30% of the time in an earlier analysis of approximately 640 of the donors. According to a later analysis, most CMV-associated TCR beta chains appeared to be HLA-restricted, and the HLA associations seemed to be driven largely by CMV exposure. A further reported finding was that TCR beta sequences accurately predicted the HLA-A and HLA-B alleles for most subjects in the first cohort. In a later genetic analysis, a missense DCLRE1C variant was associated with V-gene and J-gene trimming of TCR beta chains, and the association was replicated in an independent cohort. The only immune exposure information available for the cohort was CMV serostatus. Several of the top co-occurrence clusters appeared to be linked to parvovirus B19, influenza, CMV and Epstein-Barr virus, according to a later analysis. A later analysis found that HLA-associated TCR beta chains were more clonally expanded and had lower generation probabilities than equally common non-associated chains. A later analysis associated 16,951 TCR beta sequences with specific HLA alleles at a false discovery rate of 0.05. The presence/absence analyses assumed that sequencing depth was roughly uniform across donors, and that assumption may not be true. Compared with the roughly 700-donor mean, donors in an Asian-associated ancestry cluster had fewer N-insertions in productive TCRs, according to a later genetic analysis. A few of the identified cytomegalovirus-associated TCR beta chains were confirmed in vitro to be specific for cytomegalovirus antigens. This cohort had only TCR beta chains sequenced, and the lack of alpha or paired-chain data limited which features could be detected.

In total, 666 healthy bone marrow donors made up the cohort. All cohort members were sampled while nominally healthy, although unrecorded immune exposures were likely present. The donor tested CMV seronegative, placing the donor among the 352 seronegative members of the cohort. Every donor gave a peripheral blood sample, and the peripheral blood mononuclear cells from that sample were used for TCR beta sequencing. The Qiagen DNeasy Blood Extraction Kit was used to extract genomic DNA from the blood cell samples. Sequenced material: PBMCs. The V and J genes are TRBV5-6 and TRBJ1-4; 8 of the junction bases match TRBD1. The TCR comes from a man aged 40-55 years in good health and CMV-seronegative. The DNA is as follows: TGTGCCAGCAGCTTTGTGGGCGACGACAGGGGTGAAAAACTGTTTTTT. Translated, it gives CASSFVGDDRGEKLFF.